The 29 T cell receptor beta chains reported below all come from one sample, sequenced in a study of CD8 T cells in ankylosing spondylitis. TCRdb passed the 5' RACE reads through MiXCR, listing each CDR3 protein once. This sample has about 130,000 distinct CDR3 sequences, with around 6.6% found just once. The material sequenced was blood, either unsorted or a sorted T cell fraction (not recorded which). These receptors were collected from a female donor with ankylosing spondylitis or in good health (not recorded which).

The table lists this clonotype with many counts. This chain joins TRBV11-2 and TRBJ2-1, with D perhaps being TRBD1 or TRBD2 (5 bases each). Trimming shortened V by 1 base and J by 0 bases, and 10 bases separated the two germline ends. Germline values: CDR1 SGHAT, CDR2 FQNNGV. The CDR3 runs 16 residues. For the CDR3, the DNA is TGTGCCAGCAGCTTAGTAGCTGGGGGCTCCTACAATGAGCAGTTCTTC. The encoded protein is CASSLVAGGSYNEQFF.

The CDR3 sequence: CASSQNVAEAEAFF. The CDR3 DNA reads as TGCGCCAGCAGCCAAAATGTAGCCGAGGCTGAAGCTTTCTTT. This rearrangement joins TRBV4-1 to TRBJ1-1; no reliable D call. V shed 2 bases and J shed 6 bases, with 13 bases lying between them. Germline lookup yields CDR1 MGHRA and CDR2 YSYEKL. The length of the CDR3 is 14 residues.

This clonotype occurred many times. The chain employs TRBV10-2 and TRBJ1-4; D is ambiguous. Trimming took 0 bases from V and 10 from J, leaving 18 bases between them. The CDR3 has 16 amino acids. CDR1 is WSHSY and CDR2 is SAAADI in the germline V gene. The CDR3: CASSESLGLVVGKLFF. For the CDR3, the DNA is TGCGCCAGCAGTGAGTCGCTGGGATTGGTAGTCGGAAAACTGTTTTTT.

The table lists this clonotype with many counts. The genes are TRBV24-1 and TRBJ2-1; D is ambiguous. The CDR3 loop spans 18 amino acids. Germline CDR1 reads KGHDR; CDR2 reads SFDVKD. V lost 1 base to trimming and J lost 7 bases, with 22 bases between them. The CDR3 region is CATSDFRPRAHGYNEQFF. Here the CDR3 DNA reads TGTGCCACCAGTGATTTCCGCCCCCGGGCCCACGGGTATAATGAGCAGTTCTTC.

In its sample, this clonotype was seen many times. The chain links TRBV14 to TRBJ2-3, with 12 bases matching TRBD2. The CDR3 covers 17 residues. With 5 bases clipped from V and 2 bases from J, the junction kept 8 bases outside the gene matches. The germline V gene encodes CDR1 SGHDN and CDR2 FVKESK. For the CDR3, the DNA is TGTGCCAGCAGCACACGGACTAGCGGGATTAACACAGATACGCAGTATTTT. This gives the protein CASSTRTSGINTDTQYF.

This clonotype has only a few counts. The chain combines TRBV5-1 with TRBJ1-2; D may be TRBD1 (6 bases). The CDR3 spans 16 residues. Looked up from germline, CDR1 is SGHRS and CDR2 is YFSETQ. With 4 bases removed from V and 2 bases from J, the gap between germline ends came to 18 bases. CDR3 in amino acids: CASSPTPTTGNYGYTF. The CDR3 coding sequence is TGCGCCAGCAGCCCGACGCCAACAACAGGGAACTATGGCTACACCTTC.

The chain combines TRBV6-5 with TRBJ2-1, with a possible D match to TRBD1 (6 bases). This CDR3 comprises 12 residues. V dropped 5 bases and J dropped 8 bases, with 10 bases sitting between them. Per germline, CDR1 MNHEY and CDR2 SVGAGI. CDR3 amino acids: CASSTQGDEQFF. For the CDR3, the DNA is TGTGCCAGCAGTACACAGGGCGATGAGCAGTTCTTC.

This clonotype was seen many times. The chain links TRBV5-1 to TRBJ2-7, with D maybe TRBD1 (7 bases). The germline V gene encodes CDR1 SGHRS and CDR2 YFSETQ. The CDR3 extends over 15 amino acids. The V end was cut by 5 bases, the J end by 3 bases, with 18 bases between. The CDR3 loop is CASSGGTESLYEQYF. The CDR3 bases are TGCGCCAGCAGTGGCGGGACAGAGAGTCTCTACGAGCAGTACTTC.

This clonotype showed up many times. The V call is TRBV20-1, the J call TRBJ1-5; 10 nucleotides agree with TRBD1. CDR3 length: 14 amino acids. V lost 5 bases, J lost 7 bases, and 8 bases stayed unmatched. The V gene's germline CDR1 is DFQATT and CDR2 SNEGSKA (reference sequence). In nucleotides, the CDR3 is TGCAGTGCTCCCCGGACAGGGGGTGGACAGCCCCAGCATTTT. Its protein product is CSAPRTGGGQPQHF.

This clonotype was seen at least ten times. The V and J genes are TRBV20-1 and TRBJ2-5; either TRBD1 or TRBD2 may supply D (6 bases each). CDR1 and CDR2 (germline): DFQATT, SNEGSKA (reference sequence). The CDR3 runs 14 residues. Trimming removed 5 bases at V and 5 bases at J, with 18 bases between. This CDR3 reads CSAPEPTGRETQYF. CDR3 DNA: TGCAGTGCTCCCGAACCCACAGGGAGGGAGACCCAGTACTTC.

At least ten counts were recorded for this clonotype. The V and J genes are TRBV12-3 or TRBV12-4 and TRBJ1-1; 7 bases are shared with TRBD1. Unmatched junction bases numbered 12, after V lost 5 bases and J lost 6 bases. This CDR3 has 15 amino acids. The CDR3 DNA reads TGTGCCAGCAGTATCCACAGGGGAGGTGGCGCTGAAGCTTTCTTT. This gives the protein CASSIHRGGGAEAFF.

The rearrangement uses TRBV30 and TRBJ1-1, with a tentative D call TRBD1 (6 bases). With 5 bases removed from V and 2 bases from J, the gap between germline ends came to 18 bases. The CDR3 totals 15 residues. CDR1 and CDR2 from the germline V gene are GTSNPN and SVGIG (reference sequence). CDR3 nucleotide sequence: TGTGCCTGGGACAAAGGGGGGGCCCTCAACACTGAAGCTTTCTTT. Encoded protein: CAWDKGGALNTEAFF.

This clonotype was seen more than once but under ten times. The chain combines TRBV10-3 with TRBJ2-7; 9 bases align to TRBD2. CDR1 is ENHRY and CDR2 is SYGVKD in the germline V gene. CDR3 length equals 17 residues. V dropped 10 bases and J dropped 0; count of bases not matched to a gene: 16. CDR3: CATGETLAGDNSYEQYF. The CDR3 DNA follows: TGTGCCACCGGGGAGACTTTAGCGGGGGACAACTCCTACGAGCAGTACTTC.

In regard to this clonotype: The junction shows a germline mismatch at one end, possibly a read error. The chain uses TRBV7-2 and TRBJ2-1; possible D gene TRBD2, 7 bases. Germline V lookup: CDR1 SGHTA, CDR2 FQGNSA. The CDR3 is made up of 16 amino acids. The CDR3 sequence: CVSSTRRGGQWNEQFF. The CDR3 region has the DNA TGTGTCAGCAGCACTCGAAGGGGGGGGCAGTGGAATGAGCAGTTCTTC.

This clonotype appeared many times. The V and J genes are TRBV6-2 or TRBV6-3 and TRBJ1-2; tentative D call: TRBD1 (6 bases). This CDR3 contains 15 residues. CDR1 is MNHEY, CDR2 SVGEGT, per germline. Between the trimmed V and J ends, which lost 7 bases and 4 bases, there was a span of 19 bases. CDR3 nucleotide sequence: TGTGCCAGCAACCAACTTGGACAGCCGTCCTATGGCTACACCTTC. The encoded protein is CASNQLGQPSYGYTF.

This clonotype turned up a few times. This chain joins TRBV6-2 or TRBV6-3 and TRBJ1-1; D ambiguous. Germline loops: CDR1 MNHEY, CDR2 SVGEGT. The CDR3 contains 15 residues. V gave up 3 bases and J gave up 0 bases, with 11 bases separating them. Written as DNA, the CDR3 is TGTGCCAGCAGTTATACTGGGGTAATGAACACTGAAGCTTTCTTT. As protein: CASSYTGVMNTEAFF.

This clonotype has at least ten counts. CDR3 in DNA: TGTGCCAGCAGTGAGGGGACAGGGGGCCTGTACGAGCAGTACTTC. Its protein is CASSEGTGGLYEQYF. J is TRBJ2-7 and V is TRBV6-1; 12 bases align to TRBD1. V shed 3 bases and J 4 bases; nucleotides not matched to a gene: 4. CDR1 is MNHNS and CDR2 is SASEGT in the germline V gene. The CDR3 sequence is 15 residues long.

This clonotype was detected many times. The rearrangement joins TRBV3-1 to TRBJ2-2; D remains ambiguous. This CDR3 is 14 amino acids long. Trimming pared 1 base from V and 4 bases from J, leaving 7 bases between. Germline loops: CDR1 LGHDT, CDR2 YNNKEL (reference sequence). In DNA form, the CDR3 reads TGTGCCAGCAGCCAAGTCGGTACCACCGGGGAGCTGTTTTTT. Protein product: CASSQVGTTGELFF. Complete variable domain (other parts from reference TRBV3-1 and TRBJ2-2): DTAVSQTPKYLVTQMGNDKSIKCEQNLGHDTMYWYKQDSKKFLKIMFSYNNKELIINETVPNRFSPKSPDKAHLNLHINSLELGDSAVYFCASSQVGTTGELFFGEGSRLTVL.

This clonotype has at least ten counts. The chain employs TRBV5-8 and TRBJ2-3, with 8 nucleotides matching TRBD1. CDR3 size: 15 residues. The V gene end was trimmed by 4 bases and the J gene end by 3 bases; junction bases not matched to a gene: 7. CDR1 is SGHTS, CDR2 YDEGEE, per germline. Here the CDR3 DNA reads TGTGCCAGCAGCCCCTGGACAGGGAGGACAGATACGCAGTATTTT. Translated, it gives CASSPWTGRTDTQYF.

This clonotype has at least ten counts. The junction departs from the called germline gene at one end, perhaps through a read error. The chain links TRBV25-1 to TRBJ2-3; D not resolved. This CDR3 is built from 14 residues. Per germline, CDR1 MGHDK and CDR2 SYGVNS. The CDR3 reads CASSSQSSTDTQYF. Here the CDR3 DNA reads TGTGCAAGCAGTTCCCAGTCTAGCACAGATACGCAGTATTTT.

This clonotype was counted many times. The rearrangement links TRBV27 to TRBJ2-1; no clear D gene. Germline CDR1 is MNHEY and CDR2 is SMNVEV (reference sequence). V was clipped by 5 bases and J by 8 bases, with 10 bases between them. The CDR3 runs to 12 residues. CDR3 protein: CASSVFGDEQFF. Written as DNA, the CDR3 is TGTGCCAGCAGTGTTTTTGGGGATGAGCAGTTCTTC.

The table lists this clonotype with many counts. This rearrangement joins TRBV7-9 to TRBJ2-3; 8 bases fit TRBD2. V trimming: 6 bases; J trimming: 2 bases; junction bases outside the gene matches: 7. The CDR3 is 15 residues long. Germline CDR1 reads SEHNR; CDR2 reads FQNEAQ (reference sequence). For the CDR3, the DNA is TGTGCCAGCAGTTCCCTAGCGGGCCACACAGATACGCAGTATTTT. Its protein product is CASSSLAGHTDTQYF.

This clonotype was detected many times. This chain links TRBV12-3 or TRBV12-4 with TRBJ1-2, with 7 bases matching TRBD1. This CDR3 is 13 amino acids long. The V segment lost 3 bases and the J segment 3 bases; nucleotides outside the gene matches: 1. The CDR3 DNA reads TGTGCCAGCAGTTTGGGACAGTACTATGGCTACACCTTC. Its translation is CASSLGQYYGYTF.

This clonotype occurred many times. The chain combines TRBV6-1 with TRBJ1-1; maybe TRBD1 (5 bases). The CDR3 sequence is 15 residues long. CDR1 MNHNS and CDR2 SASEGT come from the germline V gene. Trimming took off 4 bases at V and 2 bases at J, with 14 bases between the two ends. The CDR3 protein is CASSGRGWGNTEAFF. The CDR3 DNA reads as TGTGCCAGCAGTGGAAGGGGTTGGGGAAACACTGAAGCTTTCTTT.

There are many counts of this clonotype. The chain recombines TRBV7-9 with TRBJ1-2; D is uncertain. The germline V gene encodes CDR1 SEHNR and CDR2 FQNEAQ (reference sequence). The CDR3 runs 13 residues. The germline V and J ends were trimmed by 1 base and 1 base, with 4 bases remaining between them. The CDR3 DNA reads TGTGCCAGCAGCTTAGACCATAACTATGGCTACACCTTC. This sequence encodes CASSLDHNYGYTF.

In its sample, this clonotype was seen many times. This chain connects TRBV20-1 to TRBJ2-3; 7 bases match TRBD1. CDR1 is DFQATT, CDR2 SNEGSKA, per germline (reference sequence). V trimming: 3 bases; J trimming: 1 base; junction bases outside the gene matches: 4. This CDR3 comprises 14 residues. CDR3 in amino acids: CSARTGYGTDTQYF. The DNA for the CDR3 is TGCAGTGCTAGGACAGGGTACGGCACAGATACGCAGTATTTT.

The sample holds many counts of this clonotype. This rearrangement joins TRBV30 to TRBJ1-6, with D perhaps TRBD1 (6 bases). Germline V lookup: CDR1 GTSNPN, CDR2 SVGIG (reference sequence). CDR3 length: 17 residues. The ends were cut back, 3 bases at V and 8 bases at J, with 23 bases in the middle. CDR3 nucleotide sequence: TGTGCCTGGAGCCTGCTTTCAGGGGCCGCCGAGGATTCACCCCTCCACTTT. Amino acids: CAWSLLSGAAEDSPLHF.

The chain has TRBV6-2 or TRBV6-3 and TRBJ2-2, with 10 bases fitting TRBD1. CDR1 MNHEY and CDR2 SVGEGT come from the germline V gene. There are 16 residues in the CDR3. V was clipped by 4 bases and J by 0 bases; unmatched bases: 2. In DNA, the CDR3 is TGTGCCAGCAGTTCGGACAGGGGGACGAACACCGGGGAGCTGTTTTTT. This codes for CASSSDRGTNTGELFF.

This clonotype has a count of ten or more. The V gene is TRBV5-1, the J gene TRBJ2-1, with D maybe TRBD2 (6 bases). CDR3 length: 14 residues. CDR1 and CDR2 from the germline V gene are SGHRS and YFSETQ. The germline V and J ends were trimmed by 2 bases and 7 bases, with 13 bases remaining between them. In nucleotides, the CDR3 is TGCGCCAGCAGCTTCGAAGGGGCGGGAAATGAGCAGTTCTTC. This codes for CASSFEGAGNEQFF. The full variable domain, with the rest looked up from reference TRBV5-1 and TRBJ2-1, is KAGVTQTPRYLIKTRGQQVTLSCSPISGHRSVSWYQQTPGQGLQFLFEYFSETQRNKGNFPGRFSGRQFSNSRSEMNVSTLELGDSALYLCASSFEGAGNEQFFGPGTRLTVL.